Following are 8 T cell receptor beta chains from one sample sequenced in a study of CD8+CD57+ T cells in acquired aplastic anemia. Template material for TCR beta VDJ and CDR3 profiling consisted of genomic DNA. TCRdb fed the reads into MiXCR, producing one record per CDR3 protein. The repertoire has 75,000 to 80,000 distinct CDR3 sequences, about three quarters of them found once; the top ten carry approximately 80%. The sequenced patients had an expansion of CD8+CD57+ cells seen by flow cytometry. The source material was sorted CD4+, CD8+, or CD8+CD57+ T cells (not recorded which) from PBMCs. The origin of the receptors is a human donor with aplastic anemia.

This clonotype was observed at least ten times. The V call is TRBV7-8, the J call TRBJ2-5; the D gene could be TRBD1 or TRBD2 (5 bases each). The CDR3 loop spans 17 amino acids. Trimming shortened V by 6 bases and J by 1 base, and 21 bases separated the two germline ends. The V gene's germline CDR1 is SGHVS and CDR2 FQNEAQ. CDR3 nucleotides: TGTGCCAGCAGAAAAGGGAAATTAGACGGGGCCCAAGAGACCCAGTACTTC. Translating gives CASRKGKLDGAQETQYF.

V is TRBV19 and J is TRBJ1-1; weak D call: TRBD1 (5 bases). CDR1 is LNHDA, CDR2 SQIVND, per germline (reference sequence). Trimming removed 8 bases at V and 4 bases at J, with 14 bases between. The CDR3 runs 13 residues. DNA for the CDR3: TGTGCCAGTGTCAGGGTTAGGGGCACTGAAGCTTTCTTT. Protein: CASVRVRGTEAFF.

The chain is built from TRBV24-1 and TRBJ2-5, with D perhaps matching TRBD1 (5 bases). The germline CDR1 and CDR2 sequences are KGHDR and SFDVKD. The CDR3 runs 13 residues. Trimming removed 8 bases at V and 4 bases at J, with 13 bases between. The CDR3 sequence: CATTYGGAETQYF. The CDR3 bases are TGTGCCACCACCTATGGTGGGGCAGAGACCCAGTACTTC.

V and J are TRBV29-1 and TRBJ1-1, with 7 bases that match TRBD1. After removal of 7 bases from V and 4 bases from J, the junction contained 6 bases not matched to a gene. Germline V gene lookup returns CDR1 SQVTM and CDR2 ANQGSEA. The CDR3 totals 12 residues. This CDR3 reads CSGNDRVTEAFF. The CDR3 coding sequence is TGCAGCGGGAATGACAGGGTCACTGAAGCTTTCTTT.

V and J are TRBV29-1 and TRBJ2-7; 9 bases are a match to TRBD1. This CDR3 region has 12 residues. Trimming removed 4 bases from V and 6 bases from J; junction bases left unmatched: 4. Germline values: CDR1 SQVTM, CDR2 ANQGSEA. CDR3 bases: TGCAGCGTTGCGGGACAGGGACCCGAGCAGTACTTC. It encodes CSVAGQGPEQYF.

The chain has TRBV27 and TRBJ1-4; a possible D gene is TRBD1 (5 bases). Germline-derived CDR1 and CDR2 are MNHEY and SMNVEV (reference sequence). With 3 bases removed from V and 7 bases from J, the gap between germline ends came to 9 bases. This CDR3 region has 13 residues. The CDR3 is CASSFVGVEKLFF. CDR3 nucleotide sequence: TGTGCCAGCAGTTTCGTAGGGGTTGAAAAACTGTTTTTT.

This sequence joins TRBV28 and TRBJ1-3; 7 bases match TRBD1. The CDR3 contains 16 residues. With 8 bases clipped from V and 0 bases from J, the junction kept 10 bases outside the gene matches. Germline lookup yields CDR1 MDHEN and CDR2 SYDVKM. This CDR3 is CASGLPGQYSGNTIYF. CDR3 DNA sequence: TGTGCCAGCGGCTTACCGGGACAGTACTCTGGAAACACCATATATTTT.

This clonotype is medium-sized by share. The chain carries TRBV15 and TRBJ2-1, with D possibly TRBD2 on 6 matching bases. This CDR3 comprises 16 residues. Trimming cost V 0 bases and J 4 bases, with 13 bases left between them. From germline, CDR1 is LNHNV and CDR2 YYDKDF (reference sequence). The CDR3 here is CATSRDGDLGYNEQFF. The CDR3 DNA is TGTGCCACCAGCAGAGATGGGGACTTGGGTTACAATGAGCAGTTCTTC.